This entry lists 3 T cell receptor beta chains sequenced from one sample in a study of T cell responses to AZD1222 COVID-19 vaccine. Here immunoSEQ multiplex PCR was the method, and the copy in TCRdb shows in-frame clones only, minus some. The table includes 150,000 or so clones, roughly 90% detected once. This specimen was peripheral blood, taken on day 0 of AZD1222 vaccination. The source of these receptors is an adult in good health.

V gene TRBV5-4 combines with J gene TRBJ2-7, with no clear D. CDR3 length: 14 residues. Germline CDR1 SGHNT, CDR2 YYREEE (reference sequence). Trimming left V 4 bases short and J 1 base short, with 12 bases between. The CDR3 here is CASSPDTSSYEQYF. CDR3 nucleotides: TGTGCCAGCAGCCCCGACACTTCTTCCTACGAGCAGTACTTC.

In this sample, this clone turned up once. The gene calls are TRBV29-1 and TRBJ1-1, with a possible D match to TRBD1 (5 bases). CDR3 length: 13 residues. CDR1 SQVTM and CDR2 ANQGSEA come from the germline V gene. The ends were cut back, 4 bases at V and 1 base at J, with 10 bases in the middle. The CDR3 DNA is TGCAGCGTTGCCGGGACGACGAACACTGAAGCTTTCTTT. As protein: CSVAGTTNTEAFF.

This chain connects TRBV7-2 to TRBJ2-2; D remains unclear. CDR1 is SGHTA and CDR2 is FQGNSA in the germline V gene. The germline V and J ends were trimmed by 3 bases and 8 bases, with 16 bases remaining between them. CDR3 length equals 15 residues. The CDR3 nucleotides read TGTGCCAGCAGCTTTCACGACACCCCGACGGGGGAGCTGTTTTTT. It translates to CASSFHDTPTGELFF.